This T cell receptor (beta chain) was identified during a study of T-cell reconstitution after alpha-beta-depleted transplantation in children. Preparing the TCRbeta library involved the use of unique molecular identifiers. MiXCR, run by TCRdb on the PCR reads, gives a single entry per CDR3 protein. The sample contains 240,000 or so distinct CDR3 sequences, around 13% of which appear only once. This clonotype was found many times. V was shortened by 7 bases and J by 3 bases, with 16 bases between the two germline ends. This CDR3 region has 14 residues. Germline V CDR1 and CDR2: SGHTA, FQGNSA. This receptor was identified in a human donor who donated a stem cell graft to a child with acute lymphoblastic leukemia. The V gene is TRBV7-2, the J gene TRBJ2-7; the D gene is possibly TRBD2 (5 bases). Sequenced material: PBMCs from the stem cell graft donor, taken from the stem cell graft. The CDR3 bases are TGTGCCAGCACCCAAAGGGAGAGTGTCTACGAGCAGTACTTC. Amino acids: CASTQRESVYEQYF.